The 17 T cell receptor beta chains given below trace back to one sample, sequenced in a study of T cells in Graves' hyperthyroidism and ophthalmopathy. Regions amplified from RNA transcripts were the TCR beta CDR3 regions. Researchers ran a first-round RT-PCR on the TCR CDR3 using the HTBI primer set. Via MiXCR, TCRdb re-called the multiplex PCR reads, giving one row per CDR3 protein. Of roughly 500,000 distinct CDR3 sequences in the sample, about 16% were seen once. The sequencing input was blood. All receptors come from a woman aged 25 to 45 with Graves' ophthalmopathy.

J is TRBJ2-2 and V is TRBV5-1; D tentatively reads TRBD1 or TRBD2 (5 bases each). The CDR3 has 14 residues. CDR1 is SGHRS, CDR2 YFSETQ, per germline. Trimming pared 5 bases from V and 2 bases from J, leaving 10 bases between. The CDR3 protein is CASRPGTNTGELFF. CDR3 bases: TGCGCCAGCAGGCCCGGGACCAACACCGGGGAGCTGTTTTTT.

In this sample, this clonotype turned up many times. This chain joins TRBV12-3 or TRBV12-4 and TRBJ1-1, with a tentative D call TRBD1 (6 bases). V was clipped by 5 bases and J by 9 bases, with 10 bases between them. CDR3 length equals 11 residues. The CDR3 loop reads CASSPTGKAFF. Here the CDR3 DNA reads TGTGCCAGCAGTCCGACAGGCAAAGCTTTCTTT.

Many counts were recorded for this clonotype. J is TRBJ1-2 and V is TRBV5-1; possibly TRBD1 for D (5 bases). The CDR3 is 14 amino acids. Deletions cut 0 bases from V and 6 bases from J, with 12 bases between. In germline, CDR1 is SGHRS, CDR2 YFSETQ. CDR3 residues: CASSLERGLDGYTF. The CDR3 DNA follows: TGCGCCAGCAGCTTGGAAAGGGGACTGGATGGCTACACCTTC.

This clonotype came up a few times. The rearrangement links TRBV28 to TRBJ1-2; possibly TRBD1 for D (5 bases). This CDR3 region has 14 residues. Germline CDR1 MDHEN, CDR2 SYDVKM. V was shortened by 5 bases and J by 4 bases, with 14 bases between the two germline ends. CDR3 nucleotides: TGTGCCAGCAGTACCCCGACAGACCCCTATGGCTACACCTTC. The encoded protein is CASSTPTDPYGYTF.

This clonotype appeared many times. The chain recombines TRBV5-1 with TRBJ2-1, with TRBD2 matching over 10 bases. In germline, CDR1 is SGHRS, CDR2 YFSETQ. With V trimmed by 0 bases and J by 0 bases, 3 bases remained unmatched. The CDR3 has 17 residues. Written as DNA, the CDR3 is TGCGCCAGCAGCTTGGGACTAGCGGGCCACTCCTACAATGAGCAGTTCTTC. Amino acid sequence: CASSLGLAGHSYNEQFF.

Many counts were recorded for this clonotype. This rearrangement joins TRBV6-2 or TRBV6-3 to TRBJ2-5; D uncertain. Trimming shortened V by 8 bases and J by 1 base, and 14 bases separated the two germline ends. CDR3 size: 14 residues. Germline-derived CDR1 and CDR2 are MNHEY and SVGEGT. In DNA form, the CDR3 reads TGTGCCAGCCTATCGCTTGGGCTCCAAGAGACCCAGTACTTC. Residues: CASLSLGLQETQYF.

Many counts were recorded for this clonotype. The gene calls are TRBV28 and TRBJ2-3; no clear D. Germline V gives CDR1 MDHEN, CDR2 SYDVKM. This CDR3 is built from 13 residues. V dropped 2 bases and J dropped 3 bases, with 6 bases sitting between them. CDR3: CASSLQSTDTQYF. CDR3 sequence (DNA): TGTGCCAGCAGTTTACAGTCAACAGATACGCAGTATTTT.

A few counts support this clonotype. The rearrangement uses TRBV5-1 and TRBJ1-5; D ambiguous. Germline V gives CDR1 SGHRS, CDR2 YFSETQ. The CDR3 is made up of 14 amino acids. V lost 0 bases to trimming and J lost 5 bases, with 9 bases between them. CDR3 sequence reads: CASSLEGTYQPQHF. The CDR3 nucleotides are TGCGCCAGCAGCTTGGAGGGCACCTATCAGCCCCAGCATTTT.

This clonotype was seen repeatedly, ten times or more. The rearrangement joins TRBV6-5 to TRBJ2-1; D may be TRBD1 or TRBD2 (6 bases each). CDR3 length: 14 amino acids. In germline, CDR1 is MNHEY, CDR2 SVGAGI. The ends were cut back, 0 bases at V and 8 bases at J, with 11 bases in the middle. The CDR3 reads CASSYSMGGDEQFF. In DNA, the CDR3 is TGTGCCAGCAGTTACTCGATGGGGGGCGATGAGCAGTTCTTC.

This clonotype occurred a few times. The CDR3 DNA follows: TGTGCCACCAGCAGAGATCGAGCGGGAGGTTTCAGGGGGCCTAGCACAGATACGCAGTATTTT. The encoded protein is CATSRDRAGGFRGPSTDTQYF. The chain employs TRBV15 and TRBJ2-3, with a weak D call TRBD2 (9 bases). Germline V gene data show CDR1 as LNHNV and CDR2 as YYDKDF (reference sequence). With 0 bases removed from V and 0 bases from J, the gap between germline ends came to 25 bases. This CDR3 is 21 amino acids long.

In its sample, this clonotype was seen many times. The V and J genes are TRBV18 and TRBJ2-3; D is uncertain. Trimming removed 5 bases from V and 2 bases from J, with 8 bases in between. Germline assignment: CDR1 KGHSH and CDR2 LQKENI. CDR3 length: 13 amino acids. CDR3 loop: CASSKSITDTQYF. The CDR3 region has the DNA TGTGCCAGCTCAAAGTCCATCACAGATACGCAGTATTTT.

This clonotype was detected many times. The V gene is TRBV3-1, the J gene TRBJ2-5; no firm D call. CDR1 is LGHDT, CDR2 YNNKEL, per germline (reference sequence). The CDR3 covers 13 residues. Trimming cost V 9 bases and J 3 bases, with 14 bases left between them. The CDR3 DNA reads as TGTGCCAGTAACCTTTTGAGAGAAGAGACCCAGTACTTC. It yields the protein CASNLLREETQYF.

This clonotype was counted ten times or more. The genes are TRBV20-1 and TRBJ2-3; 12 bases align to TRBD2. The germline V gene encodes CDR1 DFQATT and CDR2 SNEGSKA (reference sequence). This CDR3 has 15 residues. V lost 5 bases, J lost 2 bases, and 5 bases stayed unmatched. CDR3 in DNA: TGCAGTGCTTTAACTAGCGGGAGGATCACAGATACGCAGTATTTT. Protein sequence: CSALTSGRITDTQYF.

In its sample, this clonotype was seen many times. The chain has TRBV20-1 and TRBJ1-2; perhaps TRBD1 as D (5 bases). CDR1 and CDR2 from the germline V gene are DFQATT and SNEGSKA (reference sequence). The CDR3 consists of 12 residues. The V end lost 3 bases, the J end lost 6 bases, and 11 bases lay between the germline ends. The CDR3 protein is CSASLGGDGYTF. DNA of the CDR3: TGCAGTGCTAGTCTGGGGGGAGATGGCTACACCTTC.

This clonotype was seen at least ten times. The rearrangement joins TRBV18 to TRBJ2-1; TRBD2 aligns across 7 bases. V shed 2 bases and J 8 bases; nucleotides not matched to a gene: 9. The length of the CDR3 is 15 residues. Germline V CDR1 and CDR2: KGHSH, LQKENI. The CDR3 loop is CASSPSAGVYDEQFF. CDR3 sequence (DNA): TGTGCCAGCTCACCATCTGCGGGAGTTTATGATGAGCAGTTCTTC.

This chain links TRBV6-1 with TRBJ1-5, with no clear D. Trimming stripped 6 bases from V and 0 bases from J, with 12 bases between. Looked up from germline, CDR1 is MNHNS and CDR2 is SASEGT. The CDR3 runs to 15 residues. CDR3 coding DNA: TGTGCCAGCAGGCCGGGGTCATATAGCAATCAGCCCCAGCATTTT. It specifies CASRPGSYSNQPQHF.

In this sample, this clonotype turned up many times. The rearrangement uses TRBV7-8 and TRBJ2-1, with D hard to call. CDR3 length: 16 amino acids. V gave up 1 base and J gave up 0 bases, with 10 bases separating them. Germline loops: CDR1 SGHVS, CDR2 FQNEAQ. CDR3 DNA sequence: TGTGCCAGCAGCTTAGTAGGCGAAAGCTCCTACAATGAGCAGTTCTTC. This gives the protein CASSLVGESSYNEQFF.